This T cell receptor beta chain is from a study of T cell clonotyping in hematopoietic cell transplantation (dated by TCRdb to the early 2020s). Study-wide context: In the study, 135 blood samples were gathered from under 45 consecutive transplant recipients and their related donors. Recruitment of patients ran from late 2015 to early 2017, and follow-up continued until September 2020 or until death.

This clone showed up just once. Its cognate antigen has yet to be identified. Base qualities are not at hand, and no much larger clone is one base apart. The time point label, read with the paper, signifies: 30 days after allo-HCT. Blood from recipients was drawn roughly 28 days before transplant, then again at days 30, 100 and 180 after transplant. Using Nuclei Lysis Solution, genomic DNA was extracted from unfractionated peripheral blood mononuclear cells that were either fresh or cryopreserved. The immunoSEQ assay, a bias-controlled multiplex PCR with V- and J-specific primers, was used to amplify TCR beta CDR3 regions from genomic DNA. In a second PCR step, the CDR3 amplicons were tagged with a proprietary barcode plus Illumina adapter sequences. An Illumina MiSeq instrument was used to sequence the CDR3 libraries. On the authors' methods: immunoSEQ Analyzer 3.0 was used for export and quality control, with R Bioconductor and Immunarch used for downstream analyses. Only productive rearrangements in the normalized downsampled data set were used to calculate repertoire metrics. In the normalized cohort, clonotypes with more than 5 templates were defined as pathologically expanded. The Inverse Simpson Index was used to measure repertoire diversity. To capture all clonotypes, CMV-specificity analyses were performed on the non-normalized data set. The table comes from immuneACCESS by way of TCRdb, which keeps in-frame sequences with V and J called. Part of the clones is missing from these tables; in studies checked, under half for an unresolved V gene and the rest for unknown reasons. From that table come the V and J calls and clone size; the DNA was used to work out D and trimming. The sample records almost 5,500 clones, approximately 78% of which are singletons. The ten most abundant clones make up about an eighth of the sample.

Broader findings and caveats from the paper: Just a small fraction of recipient repertoires overlapped with donor repertoires, and more than 95% appeared de novo at the given depth. After transplant, TCR diversity in recipients dropped, and pathologically expanded clonotypes climbed progressively between day 30 and day 180. Broader posttransplant TCR repertoire diversity was predicted by donor and pretransplant recipient Inverse Simpson Index values. Sample size was limited, and cells were not sorted, so CD4 and CD8 repertoire contributions could not be separated.

Taken from the germline V gene (reference sequence), the CDR1 and CDR2 loops are SEHNR and FQNEAQ. V and J are trimmed by 3 bases and 1 base, and the gene matches miss 3 bases of the junction. The CDR3 holds 14 amino acids from the cysteine to the phenylalanine. Here the CDR3 DNA is all that survives: 42 bases in frame from base 1. This sample comprised peripheral blood mononuclear cells, obtained 30 days after allogeneic stem cell transplant. The V and J segments used are TRBV7-9 and TRBJ2-7; TRBD1 aligns with 7 central bases. This clonotype originated in a male patient aged 60-70 years who had an allogeneic stem cell transplant from an unrelated donor, so the T cells may come from the graft donor. Some clones in this sample may be carry-over from other donors' samples. CDR3 loop: CASSFRDSSYEQYF. The nucleotide sequence reads TGTGCCAGCAGCTTCCGGGACAGTTCCTACGAGCAGTACTTC.